The source of this T cell receptor (beta chain) is a study of beta chain features in type 1 diabetes. Study findings and constraints: Among patients with Type 1 diabetes, TCRB CDR3s were moderately but significantly shorter in every one of the four CD4+ subsets. Any HLA type influence on TCRB rearrangement was left unresolved here.

The sequenced template was cDNA made from the entire isolated RNA. The average output of naive, central memory and regulatory T cell samples was approximately 3.8 million reads. Sequencing was performed with immunoSEQ multiplex PCR; in TCRdb, only in-frame clones are kept and a portion is missing. This table holds roughly 300,000 clones, 9.3% found once. Naive, central memory, regulatory and stem cell-like memory cells within the CD4+ compartment were sorted using CD45RO/CCR7/CD25/CD127/CD95/CD27. Concerning this clone: Its specificity is unknown.

The specimen was central memory CD4+ T cells from blood. The receptor comes from a young man with type 1 diabetes.

This CDR3 reads CASSSPAGTGELFF. The DNA of the CDR3 is TGTGCCAGCAGCTCCCCGGCAGGTACCGGGGAGCTGTTTTTT. This chain joins TRBV11-3 and TRBJ2-2; D unresolved. Germline lookup yields CDR1 SGHNT and CDR2 YENEEA. Trimming removed 4 bases at V and 5 bases at J, with 11 bases between. The CDR3 has 14 amino acids. The whole variable domain, filled in from reference TRBV11-3 and TRBJ2-2, reads EAGVVQSPRYKIIEKKQPVAFWCNPISGHNTLYWYLQNLGQGPELLIRYENEEAVDDSQLPKDRFSAERLKGVDSTLKIQPAELGDSAVYLCASSSPAGTGELFFGEGSRLTVL.